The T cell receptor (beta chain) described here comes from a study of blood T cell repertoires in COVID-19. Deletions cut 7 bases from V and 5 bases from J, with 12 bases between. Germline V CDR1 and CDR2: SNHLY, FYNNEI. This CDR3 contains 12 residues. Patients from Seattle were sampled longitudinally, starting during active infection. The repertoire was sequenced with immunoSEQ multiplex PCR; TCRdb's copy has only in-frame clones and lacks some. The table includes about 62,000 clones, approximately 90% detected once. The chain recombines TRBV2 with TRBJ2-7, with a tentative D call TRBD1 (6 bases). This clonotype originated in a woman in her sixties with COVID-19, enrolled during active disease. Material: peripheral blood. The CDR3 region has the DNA TGTGCCAGCATTCTACAGGGCGACGAGCAGTACTTC. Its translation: CASILQGDEQYF.